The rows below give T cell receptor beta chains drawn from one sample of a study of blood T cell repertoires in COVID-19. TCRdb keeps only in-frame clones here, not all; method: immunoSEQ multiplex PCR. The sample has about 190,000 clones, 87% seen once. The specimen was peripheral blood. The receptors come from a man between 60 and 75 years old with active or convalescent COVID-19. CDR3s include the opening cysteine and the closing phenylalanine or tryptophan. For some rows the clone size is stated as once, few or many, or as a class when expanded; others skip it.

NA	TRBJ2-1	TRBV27	CASSPSRGEEYNEQFF
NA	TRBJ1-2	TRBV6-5	CASSLYGYTF
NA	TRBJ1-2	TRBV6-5	CASSYSQGAGGYTF
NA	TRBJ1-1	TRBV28	CASSSPAEGTEAFF
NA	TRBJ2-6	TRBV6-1	CASGGGGRESLGANVLTF
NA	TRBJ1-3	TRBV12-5	CASGLVQGSGNTIYF
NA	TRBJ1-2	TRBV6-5	CASSYEAHYGYTF
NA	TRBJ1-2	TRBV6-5	CASTGRGNYGYTF
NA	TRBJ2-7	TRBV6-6	CASSRTALGTYSYEQYF
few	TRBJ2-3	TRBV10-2	CASSETGDTQYF
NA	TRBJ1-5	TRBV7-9	CASSLGGNNQPQHF
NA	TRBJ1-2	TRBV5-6	CASSLRGGNYGYTF
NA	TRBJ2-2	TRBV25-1	CASSDHRDTGELFF
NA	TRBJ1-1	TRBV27	CASSLDGAEAFF
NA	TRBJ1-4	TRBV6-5	CASSQGQGGVEKLFF
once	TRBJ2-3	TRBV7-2	CASSFGDLRSDTQYF
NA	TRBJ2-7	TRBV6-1	CASSEALWAYEQYF
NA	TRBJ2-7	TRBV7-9	CASSLDRNEQYF
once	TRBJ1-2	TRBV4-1	CASSQVGRGAPYGYTF
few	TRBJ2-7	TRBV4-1	CASSQGVGQAPYEQYF
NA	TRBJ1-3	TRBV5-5	CASSLGGLISGNTIYF
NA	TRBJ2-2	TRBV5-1	CASSSRDTGELFF
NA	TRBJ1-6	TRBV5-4	CASSELGTGSSYNSPLHF
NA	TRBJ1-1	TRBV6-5	CASSHRGETEAFF
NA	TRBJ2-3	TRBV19	CASSRSGGASTDTQYF
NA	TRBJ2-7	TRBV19	CASSINSNRRYEQYF
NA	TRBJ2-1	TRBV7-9	CASSSGTVTREQFF
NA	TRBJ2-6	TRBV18	CASSPSLAGAGANVLTF
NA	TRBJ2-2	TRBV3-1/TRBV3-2	CASSFRTGSNTGELFF